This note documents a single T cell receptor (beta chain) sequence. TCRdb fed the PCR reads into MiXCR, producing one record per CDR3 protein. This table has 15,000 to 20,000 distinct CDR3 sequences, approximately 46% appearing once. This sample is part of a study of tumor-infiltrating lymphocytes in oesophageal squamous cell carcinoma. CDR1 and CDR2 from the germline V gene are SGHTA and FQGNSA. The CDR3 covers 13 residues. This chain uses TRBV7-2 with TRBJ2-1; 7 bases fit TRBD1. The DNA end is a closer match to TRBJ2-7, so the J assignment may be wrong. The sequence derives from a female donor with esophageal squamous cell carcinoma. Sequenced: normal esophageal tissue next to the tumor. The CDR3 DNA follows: TGTGCCAGCAGCTTGGACAGGCAGGCTGAGCAGTACTTC. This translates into CASSLDRQAEQYF.